The T cell receptor (beta chain) described here comes from a study of blood T cells in healthy people across ages. In the study overall: Template switching retrieved approximately one barcoded beta molecule for each two T cells. Study results and caveats: It was held that diversity estimates obtained from one million T cells represented underestimates.

A second PCR of about 6 to 12 cycles used a sample-barcoded 5' primer and a J-beta primer mix. Each sample yielded at least 3 million CDR3-containing paired-end reads. TCRdb fed the 5' RACE reads into MiXCR, producing one record per CDR3 protein. Seen here are around 1.1 million distinct CDR3 sequences, around two fifths observed once, and the top ten hold about an eighth. V shed 8 bases, J shed 7 bases, and the junction held 12 bases outside the gene matches. The CDR3 loop spans 15 amino acids. Germline V CDR1 and CDR2: MNHEY, SVGAGI. Of note for this clonotype: What it binds is not known.

Every donor gave 8.5 to 10 milliliters of peripheral blood. The sequence was collected from a man between 18 and 29 years old in good health. The sequenced sample was blood. The V call is TRBV6-5, the J call TRBJ1-4, with 8 positions matching TRBD1. In nucleotides, the CDR3 is TGTGCCAGCGGGCCCACGCATGGACAGGGTGAAAAACTGTTTTTT. Encoded protein: CASGPTHGQGEKLFF.